The 11 T cell receptor beta chains below all came from one sample that was sequenced in a study of cytomegalovirus exposure and HLA in healthy donors. The PCR contained 60 Vbeta and 13 Jbeta primers. Assay: immunoSEQ multiplex PCR; the TCRdb copy retains only in-frame clones and omits some. The table records over 20,000 clones, nearly 80% of them present only once. Sequencing was carried out using PBMCs. The receptors come from a male donor in good health and CMV-seronegative.

V is TRBV11-2 and J is TRBJ1-6; 9 bases map to TRBD1. V was pared by 6 bases and J by 6 bases, with 9 bases of the junction left unmatched. Germline V gene lookup returns CDR1 SGHAT and CDR2 FQNNGV. The CDR3 is 16 amino acids. CDR3 coding DNA: TGTGCCAGCAGGGACGGACAGGGGATAGGTAATTCACCCCTCCACTTT. Its protein is CASRDGQGIGNSPLHF. The full variable domain, rest sourced from reference TRBV11-2 and TRBJ1-6, is EAGVAQSPRYKIIEKRQSVAFWCNPISGHATLYWYQQILGQGPKLLIQFQNNGVVDDSQLPKDRFSAERLKGVDSTLKIQPAKLEDSAVYLCASRDGQGIGNSPLHFGNGTRLTVT.

This clone was seen just once. This chain joins TRBV30 and TRBJ1-5; TRBD1 matches 9 bases. CDR1 is GTSNPN, CDR2 SVGIG, per germline (reference sequence). The CDR3 has 14 amino acids. The trim removed 8 bases at V and 2 bases at J, leaving 7 bases unmatched. CDR3 DNA: TGTGCCGCGACAGGGGGACAAGGCAATCAGCCCCAGCATTTT. It yields the protein CAATGGQGNQPQHF.

Regarding this clone: This sample includes further DNA sequences coding for the same CDR3. The V gene is TRBV5-1, the J gene TRBJ2-3, with D perhaps TRBD2 (5 bases). V shed 3 bases and J shed 2 bases, with 19 bases lying between them. Germline V CDR1 and CDR2: SGHRS, YFSETQ. CDR3 length: 17 residues. The CDR3 region is CASSSPHLAETTDTQYF. The CDR3 nucleotides read TGCGCCAGCAGCTCCCCCCACCTAGCTGAAACCACAGATACGCAGTATTTT.

This clone was counted only a few times. The rearrangement uses TRBV4-2 and TRBJ1-1; D is ambiguous. The CDR3 is made up of 14 amino acids. Germline loops: CDR1 LGHNA, CDR2 YNFKEQ. Trimming left V 1 base short and J 9 bases short, with 15 bases between. The CDR3 here is CASSQGTRENKAFF. The CDR3 DNA reads as TGTGCCAGCAGCCAAGGAACCCGCGAAAATAAAGCTTTCTTT.

The genes are TRBV27 and TRBJ2-1; 11 nucleotides align to TRBD2. The trim removed 3 bases at V and 13 bases at J, leaving 14 bases unmatched. The CDR3 has 16 amino acids. In germline, CDR1 is MNHEY, CDR2 SMNVEV (reference sequence). This chain's CDR3 is CASSLVVAGGPFLQFF. CDR3 bases: TGTGCCAGCAGTTTGGTCGTAGCGGGAGGGCCATTTCTCCAGTTCTTC.

This clone occurred a few times. The chain has TRBV7-9 and TRBJ2-3; no clear D gene. Germline V gene data show CDR1 as SEHNR and CDR2 as FQNEAQ (reference sequence). V shed 5 bases and J shed 4 bases, with 7 bases lying between them. The CDR3 spans 12 residues. CDR3 loop: CASSLIPDTQYF. The CDR3 nucleotides read TGTGCCAGCAGCCTTATCCCAGATACGCAGTATTTT.

This clone has more than one count but fewer than ten. The rearrangement joins TRBV20-1 to TRBJ1-2; D not resolved. Trimming removed 6 bases from V and 10 bases from J, with 9 bases in between. The germline gives CDR1 DFQATT, CDR2 SNEGSKA (reference sequence). This CDR3 has 9 residues. CDR3 sequence: CSAPGYYTF. The CDR3 DNA is TGCAGTGCCCCGGGGTACTACACCTTC.

The chain couples TRBV19 to TRBJ1-6; 7 bases line up with TRBD1. This CDR3 spans 16 amino acids. Per the germline V gene, CDR1 is LNHDA and CDR2 is SQIVND (reference sequence). V was clipped by 1 base and J by 5 bases; unmatched bases: 5. The CDR3 DNA follows: TGTGCCAGTAGTATAGTGTTGGACAGGCATAATTCACCCCTCCACTTT. Encoded protein: CASSIVLDRHNSPLHF.

This rearrangement joins TRBV9 to TRBJ2-7, with TRBD2 matching over 7 bases. CDR3 length equals 14 residues. J gave up 0 bases and V 3 bases, and 3 bases lay outside the gene matches. Germline CDR1 SGDLS, CDR2 YYNGEE. This CDR3 is CASSAGGSSYEQYF. The CDR3 region has the DNA TGTGCCAGCAGCGCAGGCGGGAGCTCCTACGAGCAGTACTTC.

The chain is built from TRBV11-2 and TRBJ2-4; TRBD1 is a possible D gene (6 bases). CDR1 is SGHAT, CDR2 FQNNGV, per germline. CDR3 length: 15 amino acids. V lost 9 bases to trimming and J lost 0 bases, with 15 bases between them. The CDR3 DNA follows: TGTGCCAGTGAAATCGGGACATTAGCCAAAAACATTCAGTACTTC. Its translation: CASEIGTLAKNIQYF.

As concerns this clone: This CDR3 is missing its conserved last phenylalanine or tryptophan, likely due to a read error. This sequence joins TRBV6-1 and TRBJ1-1, with D unclear. Germline CDR1 MNHNS, CDR2 SASEGT. The CDR3 covers 17 residues. Deletions cut 4 bases from V and 1 base from J, with 19 bases between. In DNA form, the CDR3 reads TGTGCCAGCAGTGTGGGTAGTCCTGGGGTCGGGAACACTGAAGCTTTCTCT. Translating it yields CASSVGSPGVGNTEAFS.